The clone carrying this TCR beta chain was found once. These data originate in a study of control samples from healthy donors and cancer patients. Only in-frame clones appear in the TCRdb table, and some are missing; sequencing was by immunoSEQ multiplex PCR. This table holds tens of thousands of clones, more than 85% found once. CDR1 SGHAT and CDR2 FQNNGV come from the germline V gene. The CDR3 is 14 amino acids. V gave up 5 bases and J gave up 6 bases, with 13 bases separating them. This sequence joins TRBV11-2 and TRBJ2-2, with D maybe TRBD1 (6 bases). The sample was PBMCs. The receptor's source is a man aged 35 to 55 with colorectal cancer. The CDR3 bases are TGTGCCAGCAGCCCTCTACAGGGTGCCGGGGAGCTGTTTTTT. It is translated as CASSPLQGAGELFF.